Sequencing of this T cell receptor beta chain was carried out in a study of spatial heterogeneity in lung cancer. Study in general: Each unique TCR and UMI combination was seen more than ten times on average in raw reads.

TCRdb reanalysed the 5' RACE reads using MiXCR and keeps one entry per CDR3 protein. The data hold 40,000 or so distinct CDR3 sequences, with roughly 5.5% observed a single time. The ends lost 4 bases at V and 1 base at J; junction bases unmatched: 4. This CDR3 is built from 14 residues. The germline V gene encodes CDR1 SGHRS and CDR2 YFSETQ. Indicated time point: sample taken at primary tumor resection. Unsorted whole RNA from tumor, nontumor lung or frozen PBMC underwent sequencing. This clonotype came up many times. This clonotype originated in a female donor with early-stage non-small cell lung cancer. The sample was PBMCs, taken at surgery. This rearrangement joins TRBV5-1 to TRBJ1-1; 7 bases map to TRBD1. Here the CDR3 DNA reads TGCGCCAGCAGCCTAACAGGGGAGAACACTGAAGCTTTCTTT. Translation gives CASSLTGENTEAFF. Looking up the rest from reference TRBV5-1 and TRBJ1-1 gives the full variable domain: KAGVTQTPRYLIKTRGQQVTLSCSPISGHRSVSWYQQTPGQGLQFLFEYFSETQRNKGNFPGRFSGRQFSNSRSEMNVSTLELGDSALYLCASSLTGENTEAFFGQGTRLTVV.